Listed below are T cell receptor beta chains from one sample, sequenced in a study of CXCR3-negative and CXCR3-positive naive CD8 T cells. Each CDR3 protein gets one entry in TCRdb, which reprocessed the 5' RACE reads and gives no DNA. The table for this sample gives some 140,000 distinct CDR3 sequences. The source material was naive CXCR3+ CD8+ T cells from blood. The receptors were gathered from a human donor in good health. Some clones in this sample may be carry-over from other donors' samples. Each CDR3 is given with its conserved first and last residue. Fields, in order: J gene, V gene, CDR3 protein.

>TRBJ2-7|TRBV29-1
CSVEGVTYEQYF
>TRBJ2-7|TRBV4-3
CASSQDHRGLSYEQYF
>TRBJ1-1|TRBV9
CASSVARGGGPSTEAFF
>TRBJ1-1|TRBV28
CASSFRYPTGMLGGTEAFF
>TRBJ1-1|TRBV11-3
CASSLGAGEAFF
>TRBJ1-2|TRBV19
CASSMFGGWNYGYTF
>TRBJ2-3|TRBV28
CASSFRGELADTQYF
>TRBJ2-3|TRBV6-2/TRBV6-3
CASSLWGLSGGGTDTQYF
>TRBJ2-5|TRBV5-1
CASADSLQETQYF
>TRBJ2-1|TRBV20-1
CSASDGGSSYNEQFF
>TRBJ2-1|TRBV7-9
CASSFLGSEQFF
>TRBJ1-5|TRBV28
CASGPGQGHQPQHF
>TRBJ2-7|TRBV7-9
CASSPPGQGAGEQYF
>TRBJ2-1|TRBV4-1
CASSQSGNEQFF
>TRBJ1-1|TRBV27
CASSFGQQNTEAFF
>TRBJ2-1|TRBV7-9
CASSFTSILGGPTDEQFF
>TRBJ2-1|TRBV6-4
CASSRTSAYNEQFF
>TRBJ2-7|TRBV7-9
CASSFPIDEQYF
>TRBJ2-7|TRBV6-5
CASSSPLRGEQYF
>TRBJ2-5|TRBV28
CATSPRLQETQYF
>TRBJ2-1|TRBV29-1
CSVRGLAGDKNNEQFF
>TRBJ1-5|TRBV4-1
CASSQAGTGEQPQHF
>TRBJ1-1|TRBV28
CASSWMNTEAFF
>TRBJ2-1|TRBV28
CASSSRLAGGLYNEQFF
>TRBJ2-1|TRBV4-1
CASSQYTYNEQFF
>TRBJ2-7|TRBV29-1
CSVNRGNSYEQYF
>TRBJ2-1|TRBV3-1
CASSQVDALYNEQFF
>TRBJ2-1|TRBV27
CASSLFGFGDNEQFF
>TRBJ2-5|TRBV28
CASRRRERAQYF
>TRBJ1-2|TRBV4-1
CASSQQGLDYGYTF
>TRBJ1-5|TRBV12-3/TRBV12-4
CASSHDSGGNQPQHF
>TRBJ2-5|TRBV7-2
CASSRPGPQETQYF
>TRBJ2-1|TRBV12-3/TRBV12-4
CASSWTGFNNEQFF
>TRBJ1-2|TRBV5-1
CASSPGLGRFYGYTF
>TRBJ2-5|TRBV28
CASSPPGGGYQETQYF
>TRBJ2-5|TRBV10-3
CAISYSGGSVETQYF
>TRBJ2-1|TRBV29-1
CSVWLGDEQFF
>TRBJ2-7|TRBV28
CASSEGLITYEQYF
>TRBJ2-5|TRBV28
CASTSSARQETQYF